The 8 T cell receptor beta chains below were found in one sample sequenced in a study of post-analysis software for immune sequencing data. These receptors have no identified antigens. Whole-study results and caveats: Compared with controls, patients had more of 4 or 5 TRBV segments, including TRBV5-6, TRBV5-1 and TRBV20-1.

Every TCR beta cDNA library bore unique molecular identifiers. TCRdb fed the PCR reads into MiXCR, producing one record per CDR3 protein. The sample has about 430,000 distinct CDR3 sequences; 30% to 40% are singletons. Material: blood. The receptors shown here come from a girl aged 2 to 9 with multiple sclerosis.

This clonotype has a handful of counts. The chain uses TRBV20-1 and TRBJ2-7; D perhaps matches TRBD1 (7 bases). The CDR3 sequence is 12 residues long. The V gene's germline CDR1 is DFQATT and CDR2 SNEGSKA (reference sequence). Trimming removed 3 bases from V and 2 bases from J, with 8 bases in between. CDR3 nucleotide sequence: TGCAGTGCTAGCAGGGGGGCCTACGAGCAGTACTTC. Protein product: CSASRGAYEQYF.

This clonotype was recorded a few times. The CDR3 loop reads CASSPTGQGDYGYTF. In DNA form, the CDR3 reads TGTGCCAGCAGTCCAACCGGACAGGGTGACTATGGCTACACCTTC. The rearrangement links TRBV6-5 to TRBJ1-2; 8 bases match TRBD1. V shed 5 bases, J shed 3 bases, and the junction held 8 bases outside the gene matches. The germline V gene has CDR1 MNHEY and CDR2 SVGAGI. The CDR3 sequence is 15 residues long.

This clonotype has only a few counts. Written as DNA, the CDR3 is TGCGCCAGCAGACACGAGGCAGAGTACCAAGAGACCCAGTACTTC. Translated, it gives CASRHEAEYQETQYF. The V call is TRBV5-1, the J call TRBJ2-5, with D unresolved. V was trimmed by 5 bases and J by 0 bases, leaving 14 bases between them. The CDR3 is 15 amino acids. Germline CDR1 SGHRS, CDR2 YFSETQ.

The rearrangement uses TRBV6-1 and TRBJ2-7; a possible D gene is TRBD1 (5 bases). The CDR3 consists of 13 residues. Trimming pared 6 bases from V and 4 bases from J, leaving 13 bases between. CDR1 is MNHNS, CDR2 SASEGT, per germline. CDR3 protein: CASRNPRVYEQYF. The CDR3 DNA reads TGTGCCAGCAGGAACCCCAGGGTTTACGAGCAGTACTTC.

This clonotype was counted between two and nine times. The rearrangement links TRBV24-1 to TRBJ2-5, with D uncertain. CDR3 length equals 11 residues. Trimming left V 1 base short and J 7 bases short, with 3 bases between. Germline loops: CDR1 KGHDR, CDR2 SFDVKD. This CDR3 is CATSDFGTQYF. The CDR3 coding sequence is TGTGCCACCAGTGATTTCGGGACCCAGTACTTC.

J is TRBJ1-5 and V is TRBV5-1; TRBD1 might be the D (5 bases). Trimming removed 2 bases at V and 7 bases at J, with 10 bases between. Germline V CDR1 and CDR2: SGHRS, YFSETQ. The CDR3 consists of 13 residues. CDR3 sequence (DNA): TGCGCCAGCAGCTTCGGGGGAGGGCAGCCCCAGCATTTT. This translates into CASSFGGGQPQHF.

As DNA, the CDR3 is TGCACTGCCGGCAGCGTGAATAGCAATCAGCCCCAGCATTTT. Translated, it gives CTAGSVNSNQPQHF. The chain links TRBV20-1 to TRBJ1-5; no reliable D call. The germline gives CDR1 DFQATT, CDR2 SNEGSKA (reference sequence). The CDR3 length is 14 residues.

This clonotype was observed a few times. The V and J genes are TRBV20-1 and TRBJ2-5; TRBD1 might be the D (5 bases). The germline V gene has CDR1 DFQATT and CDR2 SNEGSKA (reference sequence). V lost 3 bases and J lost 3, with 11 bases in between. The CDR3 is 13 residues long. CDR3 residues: CSARIGHEETQYF. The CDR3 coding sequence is TGCAGTGCTAGGATCGGACACGAAGAGACCCAGTACTTC.